The present T cell receptor (beta chain) was sequenced within a study of Ad26.COV2.S vaccination and SARS-CoV-2 variants. Treatment meaning: roughly 18 received Ad26.COV2.S at low or high dose, single or two shots; about five received placebo; per-sample allocation not given. On day 63 after the first injection, vaccine and placebo recipients gave samples. Using immunoSEQ multiplex PCR, the repertoire was profiled, and TCRdb retains in-frame clones only, with some absent. The table lists 350,000 to 400,000 clones, about 91% of them singletons. V lost 6 bases and J 2 bases, leaving 10 bases between the germline ends. The V gene's germline CDR1 is SNHLY and CDR2 FYNNEI. The CDR3 has 13 amino acids.

The source material was peripheral blood, sampled in a trial of Ad26.COV2.S vaccine versus placebo. This sequence was found in a person aged 18-65 years who received the Ad26.COV2.S COVID-19 vaccine or a placebo. V is TRBV2 and J is TRBJ1-1; tentative D call: TRBD1 (6 bases). In nucleotides, the CDR3 is TGTGCCAGCAGAGCGGACAGAAACACTGAAGCTTTCTTT. It codes for CASRADRNTEAFF.